What follows is one T cell receptor (beta chain) and its context. Its target is not known. Clones were sequenced by immunoSEQ multiplex PCR, and TCRdb holds only the in-frame ones, with some missing. The profile shows 110,000 or so clones, approximately 90% of them singletons. This entry is derived from a study of T cell responses to AZD1222 COVID-19 vaccine. Findings of the study overall: Researchers report vaccine-associated CD4 TCRs spanning spike, with dominance at 160-218 and 743-854. Donors skewed white British and female; clonal diversity was possibly underestimated. Only 5 or 6 individuals given AZD1222 were seropositive at baseline.

This CDR3 is 15 amino acids long. V shed 6 bases, J shed 5 bases, and the junction held 7 bases outside the gene matches. Germline CDR1 and CDR2: MDHEN and SYDVKM. This specimen consisted of peripheral blood, obtained on day 0 of AZD1222 vaccination. This clonotype was obtained from an adult in good health. The chain has TRBV28 and TRBJ2-7; 13 positions match TRBD2. The CDR3 loop is CASSQTSGRFHEQYF. In DNA form, the CDR3 reads TGTGCCAGCAGCCAGACTAGCGGGAGGTTTCACGAGCAGTACTTC. The variable domain in full, with the rest retrieved from reference TRBV28 and TRBJ2-7, is DVKVTQSSRYLVKRTGEKVFLECVQDMDHENMFWYRQDPGLGLRLIYFSYDVKMKEKGDIPEGYSVSREKKERFSLILESASTNQTSMYLCASSQTSGRFHEQYFGPGTRLTVT.